These T cell receptor beta chains were read from a single sample in a study of OX40 agonist ivuxolimab in advanced cancers. Produced via immunoSEQ multiplex PCR; TCRdb's table is partial and in-frame only. The sample consists of just over 60,000 clones, 92% of them appearing once. Material: CD4+ or CD8+ T cells sorted from blood, obtained in a trial of the OX40 agonist ivuxolimab. The receptors were sampled from an adult with an advanced solid tumor such as melanoma, head and neck, liver or kidney cancer. The CDR3 runs from the conserved cysteine through the conserved F or W. Fields, in order: D gene, J gene, clone size, V gene, CDR3 DNA, CDR3 protein. D genes are given only for firm matches. For some rows the clone size is stated as once, few or many, or as a class when expanded; others skip it.

>-|TRBJ2-3|-|TRBV19
TGTGCCAGTAGTATAGTCGGGGACGGGGGTACGCAGTATTTT
CASSIVGDGGTQYF
>-|TRBJ1-2|-|TRBV6-6
TGTGCCACCCAAAGGGAGGCTCGAGGCAGCTATGGCTACACCTTC
CATQREARGSYGYTF
>TRBD1|TRBJ1-1|-|TRBV30
TGTGCCTGGATGGACAGGGGCACTGAAGCTTTCTTT
CAWMDRGTEAFF
>-|TRBJ1-5|-|TRBV6-1
TGTGCCAGCAGTGAGGACAGTAATAGCAATCAGCCCCAGCATTTT
CASSEDSNSNQPQHF
>-|TRBJ1-1|-|TRBV6-1
TGTGCCAGCAGTGACCAGGGCTTGAACACTGAAGCTTTCTTT
CASSDQGLNTEAFF
>-|TRBJ1-3|-|TRBV6-1
TGTGCCAGCAGCTCCGGTGGGGAGGGAAACACCATATATTTT
CASSSGGEGNTIYF
>-|TRBJ2-7|-|TRBV20-1
TGCAGCGCCCTCTTCTACGAGCAGTACTTC
CSALFYEQYF
>-|TRBJ1-3|-|TRBV10-3
TGTGCCATCAGTGTGGAGAACACCATATATTTT
CAISVENTIYF
>-|TRBJ2-7|-|TRBV6-6
TGTGCCAGCAGGCCTTCAGCCGAGTACGAGCAGTACTTC
CASRPSAEYEQYF
>TRBD2|TRBJ2-7|-|TRBV27
TGTGCCAGCAGAGGACTAGCGGGTCGCGAGCAGTACTTC
CASRGLAGREQYF
>-|TRBJ2-1|-|TRBV18
TGTGCCAGCTCACTTCGGAGGGTCGACAATGAGCAGTTCTTC
CASSLRRVDNEQFF
>-|TRBJ1-5|-|TRBV5-8
TGTGCCAGCAGCTTGCTGGGGCAGCCCCAGCATTTT
CASSLLGQPQHF
>TRBD2|TRBJ2-7|-|TRBV5-1
TGCGCCAGCAGCTTGGTGACTAGCGGGAGCGAGCAGTACTTC
CASSLVTSGSEQYF
>TRBD1|TRBJ2-7|-|TRBV6-4
TGTGCCAGCAGTGACTCGGGTACAGGGGGCACCTACGAGCAGTACTTC
CASSDSGTGGTYEQYF
>TRBD2|TRBJ2-5|-|TRBV27
TGTGCCAGCCGGACTAGCGGGTCTTTTAGAGAGACCCAGTACTTC
CASRTSGSFRETQYF
>-|TRBJ1-1|-|TRBV6-5
TGTGCCAGCAGTGGGGCAGGCCTCGCTGAAGCTTTCTTT
CASSGAGLAEAFF
>TRBD1|TRBJ1-6|-|TRBV6-5
TGTGCCAGCAGTTACTGGGGACAGGGCAATTCACCCCTCCACTTT
CASSYWGQGNSPLHF
>-|TRBJ2-5|-|TRBV7-6
TGTGCCAGCATCAGGGACGGATTCCAAGAGACCCAGTACTTC
CASIRDGFQETQYF
>TRBD1|TRBJ1-2|-|TRBV5-1
TGCGCCAGCAGCTTGGGACAGGGGGCATTAGGCTATGGCTACACCTTC
CASSLGQGALGYGYTF
>TRBD1|TRBJ2-1|-|TRBV11-3
TGTGCCAGCAGCTTGTCCCGGGACAGGGTCAATGAGCAGTTCTTC
CASSLSRDRVNEQFF
>-|TRBJ2-2|-|TRBV6-5
TGTGCCAGCAGTTACTCGAGGTTCAGGGAGGTCGGGGAGCTGTTTTTT
CASSYSRFREVGELFF
>-|TRBJ1-1|-|TRBV11-3
TGTGCCAGCAGCTTACAGAGCCGGAACACTGAAGCTTTCTTT
CASSLQSRNTEAFF
>-|TRBJ2-7|-|TRBV20-1
TGCAGTGCTAGAGCCCAGAGCGAGCAGTACTTC
CSARAQSEQYF
>-|TRBJ2-5|-|TRBV6-7
TGTGCCAGCAGTCTGAGGGAGACCCAGTACTTC
CASSLRETQYF
>TRBD1|TRBJ2-7|-|TRBV6-5
TGTGCCAGCAGTATGCATTGGGGACAGGGAGACGAGCAGTACTTC
CASSMHWGQGDEQYF
>-|TRBJ2-5|-|TRBV11-2
TGTGCCAGCAGCCGTTCGTGGGGCCCCCAAGAGACCCAGTACTTC
CASSRSWGPQETQYF
>-|TRBJ2-3|-|TRBV11-3
TGTGCCAGCAGCCTGACAGTTGGCACAGATACGCAGTATTTT
CASSLTVGTDTQYF
>TRBD2|TRBJ2-1|-|TRBV7-9
TGTGCCAGCAGAGAACTAGCGGGGAATGAGCAGTTCTTC
CASRELAGNEQFF
>-|TRBJ2-7|-|TRBV5-1
TGCGCCAGCAGCAGGGAGCTGGCCTACGAGCAGTACTTC
CASSRELAYEQYF
>-|TRBJ1-1|-|TRBV5-1
TGCGCCAGCAGCTTAGAGGGAGGCACTGAAGCTTTCTTT
CASSLEGGTEAFF
>-|TRBJ1-5|-|TRBV9
TGTGCCAGCAGCCCGCGACAAGATAGCAATCAGCCCCAGCATTTT
CASSPRQDSNQPQHF
>-|TRBJ2-1|once|TRBV5-1
TGCGCCAGCAGCGCTTTATTTTCTTCTACCTACAATGAGCAGTTCTTC
CASSALFSSTYNEQFF
>TRBD1|TRBJ1-4|-|TRBV29-1
TGCAGCGTTGATGGACAGGGGAATGAAAAACTGTTTTTT
CSVDGQGNEKLFF
>TRBD1|TRBJ1-2|once|TRBV6-5
TGTGCCAGCAGTGGCCCGGGACAGGCCAACTATGGCTACACCTTC
CASSGPGQANYGYTF
>-|TRBJ1-1|-|TRBV6-1
TGTGCCAGCAGCCTCGGGACGGTGAACACTGAAGCTTTCTTT
CASSLGTVNTEAFF
>-|TRBJ1-1|-|TRBV10-3
TGTGCCATCAGTGTAGGAGGGTTTAACACTGAAGCTTTCTTT
CAISVGGFNTEAFF
>-|TRBJ1-4|-|TRBV5-1
TGCGCCAGCAGCTTGACGGGACAATCTAATGAAAAACTGTTTTTT
CASSLTGQSNEKLFF
>TRBD2|TRBJ2-7|-|TRBV5-4
TGTGCCAGCAGCTTACGGGGGGGCCCCTACGAGCAGTACTTC
CASSLRGGPYEQYF
>TRBD1|TRBJ2-2|-|TRBV5-4
TGTGCCAGCAGCACGGGACAGGGAAACACCGGGGAGCTGTTTTTT
CASSTGQGNTGELFF
>-|TRBJ1-1|-|TRBV18
TGTGCCAGCTCTCTCCAAAGGCCTCAGAACACTGAAGCTTTCTTT
CASSLQRPQNTEAFF
>TRBD1|TRBJ2-1|-|TRBV19
TGTGCCAGTAGTCCGCGGACAGGGGGAGTCAATGAGCAGTTCTTC
CASSPRTGGVNEQFF
>TRBD1|TRBJ2-2|-|TRBV6-5
TGTGCCAGCAGTTACTCCGGGACAGTGGGGACCGGGGAGCTGTTTTTT
CASSYSGTVGTGELFF
>-|TRBJ2-7|-|TRBV5-8
TGTGCCAGCGGACTTACCTACGAGCAGTACTTC
CASGLTYEQYF
>-|TRBJ2-1|-|TRBV11-3
TGTGCCAGCAGCCCCCGTCGTACGAGTCGAGGAGATGAGCAGTTCTTC
CASSPRRTSRGDEQFF
>-|TRBJ1-1|-|TRBV1
TGCACCAGCAGCCAAGTAACAGAGGGGGCTGAAGCTTTCTTT
CTSSQVTEGAEAFF